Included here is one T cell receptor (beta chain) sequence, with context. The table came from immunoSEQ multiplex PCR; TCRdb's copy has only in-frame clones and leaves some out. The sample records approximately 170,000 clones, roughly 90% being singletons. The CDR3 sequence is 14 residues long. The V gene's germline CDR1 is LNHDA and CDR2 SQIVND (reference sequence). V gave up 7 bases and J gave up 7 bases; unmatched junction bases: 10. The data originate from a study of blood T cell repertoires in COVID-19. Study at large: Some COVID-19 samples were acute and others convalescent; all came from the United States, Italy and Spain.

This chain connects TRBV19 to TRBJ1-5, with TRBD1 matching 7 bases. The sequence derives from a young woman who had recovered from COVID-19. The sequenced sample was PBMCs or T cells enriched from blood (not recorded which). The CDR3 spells CASNVGGRDQPQHF. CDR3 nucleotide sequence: TGTGCCAGTAACGTAGGGGGCAGGGACCAGCCCCAGCATTTT.